What follows are 22 T cell receptor beta chains derived from one specimen sequenced in a study of blood T cells in healthy people across ages. A sample-barcoded 5' primer and a J-beta primer mix were used in a second PCR of roughly 7 to 11 cycles. In TCRdb, the 5' RACE reads were re-called with MiXCR into one record per CDR3 protein. The sample shows about 900,000 distinct CDR3 sequences, approximately 67% of them seen only once. The sample was blood. These receptor sequences come from a man aged 25-40 years in good health.

CDR3 nucleotides: TGCGCCAGCAGCCAAGCTTCCGGTACCTACGAGCAGTACTTC. Protein sequence: CASSQASGTYEQYF. The J gene is TRBJ2-7, the V gene TRBV4-3, with D unresolved. CDR1 and CDR2 from the germline V gene are LGHNA and YSLEER. The V end lost 1 base, the J end lost 2 bases, and 9 bases lay between the germline ends. The CDR3 loop spans 14 amino acids.

V is TRBV20-1 and J is TRBJ1-5; 8 nucleotides agree with TRBD1. The V segment lost 1 base and the J segment 4 bases; nucleotides outside the gene matches: 0. CDR1 and CDR2 from the germline V gene are DFQATT and SNEGSKA (reference sequence). This CDR3 is built from 13 residues. The DNA of the CDR3 is TGCAGTGCTAGAGGGGACAGGAATCAGCCCCAGCATTTT. This encodes CSARGDRNQPQHF.

V gene TRBV12-3 or TRBV12-4 combines with J gene TRBJ2-3; tentatively, D is TRBD1 or TRBD2 (5 bases each). This CDR3 region has 15 residues. V was pared by 6 bases and J by 4 bases, with 17 bases between. Here the CDR3 reads CASRTGTVSADTQYF. The CDR3 DNA reads TGTGCCAGCAGGACCGGGACGGTTAGCGCAGATACGCAGTATTTT.

This clonotype was counted between two and nine times. The chain uses TRBV4-3 and TRBJ2-7, with D perhaps TRBD1 (5 bases). The V gene lost 1 base and the J gene lost 3 bases, with 13 bases spanning the gap. This CDR3 has 15 residues. Per the germline V gene, CDR1 is LGHNA and CDR2 is YSLEER. CDR3 in amino acids: CASSQGWAQGYEQYF. The CDR3 nucleotides are TGCGCCAGCAGCCAAGGGTGGGCGCAGGGCTACGAGCAGTACTTC.

V and J are TRBV20-1 and TRBJ2-3, with a possible D match to TRBD2 (7 bases). Trimming shortened V by 4 bases and J by 2 bases, and 10 bases separated the two germline ends. There are 13 residues in the CDR3. CDR1 DFQATT and CDR2 SNEGSKA come from the germline V gene (reference sequence). The CDR3 protein is CSATGGHTDTQYF. The CDR3, as DNA: TGCAGTGCTACGGGGGGCCACACAGATACGCAGTATTTT.

About this clonotype itself: One end of the junction fails to match germline, which may point to a read error. The V call is TRBV20-1, the J call TRBJ2-1; D gene ambiguous. The CDR3 is made up of 15 amino acids. Germline V gene lookup returns CDR1 DFQATT and CDR2 SNEGSKA (reference sequence). DNA of the CDR3: TGCAGTGCTAGAGATCGGGCGGTCCCCTACGATGAGCAGTTCTTC. It codes for CSARDRAVPYDEQFF.

The genes are TRBV7-8 and TRBJ2-1, with 15 bases matching TRBD2. Germline V lookup: CDR1 SGHVS, CDR2 FQNEAQ. With 5 bases clipped from V and 7 bases from J, the junction kept 18 bases outside the gene matches. This CDR3 has 20 residues. DNA for the CDR3: TGTGCCAGCAGCGACTACCCGGGACTAGCGGGGGGAAGTTTGAGGAATGAGCAGTTCTTC. Its protein is CASSDYPGLAGGSLRNEQFF. Using reference TRBV7-8 and TRBJ2-1 for the parts outside the CDR3, the full variable domain is GAGVSQSPRYKVAKRGQDVALRCDPISGHVSLFWYQQALGQGPEFLTYFQNEAQLDKSGLPSDRFFAERPEGSVSTLKIQRTQQEDSAVYLCASSDYPGLAGGSLRNEQFFGPGTRLTVL.

This clonotype has just one count. This chain joins TRBV12-3 or TRBV12-4 and TRBJ2-1, with D possibly being TRBD1 (8 bases). V lost 5 bases and J lost 13, with 21 bases in between. The length of the CDR3 is 14 residues. This chain's CDR3 is CASSVTGGVKTQFF. Here the CDR3 DNA reads TGTGCCAGCAGTGTAACAGGGGGGGTAAAGACCCAGTTCTTC.

V usage is TRBV9 and J usage is TRBJ2-1; no firm D call. V was pared by 3 bases and J by 7 bases, with 14 bases between. The germline V gene encodes CDR1 SGDLS and CDR2 YYNGEE. The CDR3 is 14 residues long. In DNA form, the CDR3 reads TGTGCCAGCAGCGGTTCGTTCAAAATTAATGAGCAGTTCTTC. It specifies CASSGSFKINEQFF.

The V call is TRBV6-5, the J call TRBJ2-5; maybe TRBD1 (5 bases). Germline CDR1 reads MNHEY; CDR2 reads SVGAGI. The CDR3 has 15 amino acids. V lost 2 bases and J 5 bases, leaving 15 bases between the germline ends. The CDR3: CASSYTKGSRETQYF. CDR3 nucleotides: TGTGCCAGCAGTTACACGAAGGGGTCGCGGGAGACCCAGTACTTC.

The rearrangement uses TRBV19 and TRBJ2-3; 9 positions agree with TRBD2. The CDR3 consists of 15 residues. The V and J ends lost 7 bases and 4 bases, in that order; junction bases with no gene match: 9. Germline V lookup: CDR1 LNHDA, CDR2 SQIVND (reference sequence). The CDR3 spells CASMVGGGGADTQYF. The DNA of the CDR3 is TGTGCCAGTATGGTTGGCGGCGGGGGGGCAGATACGCAGTATTTT.

This chain's CDR3 is CASSTAGGSYEQYF. In DNA, the CDR3 is TGTGCCAGCTCTACGGCTGGGGGGTCCTACGAGCAGTACTTC. The gene calls are TRBV13 and TRBJ2-7; tentative D call: TRBD2 (6 bases). V was clipped by 8 bases and J by 1 base, with 15 bases between them. In germline, CDR1 is PRHDT, CDR2 FYEKMQ (reference sequence). The CDR3 length is 14 residues.

This clonotype showed up just a few times. For the CDR3, the DNA is TGTGCCACCAGTGATCCGCCGGGAGAGAGACAGTATTTT. It encodes CATSDPPGERQYF. This chain joins TRBV24-1 and TRBJ2-3; the D gene is possibly TRBD2 (6 bases). V lost 3 bases and J lost 12, with 15 bases in between. The CDR3 sequence is 13 residues long. Germline loops: CDR1 KGHDR, CDR2 SFDVKD.

V gene TRBV27 combines with J gene TRBJ2-7, with 10 bases matching TRBD1. The CDR3 sequence is 16 residues long. The ends lost 6 bases at V and 4 bases at J; junction bases unmatched: 12. The germline V gene encodes CDR1 MNHEY and CDR2 SMNVEV (reference sequence). CDR3 DNA: TGTGCCAGCAGCCCCGGGACAGGGGCTGGTGCATACGAGCAGTACTTC. This encodes CASSPGTGAGAYEQYF.

V usage is TRBV9 and J usage is TRBJ2-4; 9 nucleotides line up with TRBD1. The J call is in doubt because the DNA end fits TRBJ2-7 better. This CDR3 spans 15 amino acids. CDR1 SGDLS and CDR2 YYNGEE come from the germline V gene. The CDR3 spells CASSLGQGRSHEQYF. DNA for the CDR3: TGTGCCAGCAGCCTAGGACAGGGGAGAAGTCACGAGCAGTACTTC.

This clonotype was detected only a few times. The rearrangement links TRBV7-9 to TRBJ2-1, with D unresolved. This CDR3 is built from 13 residues. Trimming took off 8 bases at V and 2 bases at J, with 10 bases between the two ends. Germline assignment: CDR1 SEHNR and CDR2 FQNEAQ (reference sequence). The CDR3 is CASWTYTYNEQFF. The CDR3 bases are TGTGCCAGCTGGACGTATACCTACAATGAGCAGTTCTTC. The full variable domain, in which reference TRBV7-9 and TRBJ2-1 provide the parts outside the CDR3, is DTGVSQNPRHKITKRGQNVTFRCDPISEHNRLYWYRQTLGQGPEFLTYFQNEAQLEKSRLLSDRFSAERPKGSFSTLEIQRTEQGDSAMYLCASWTYTYNEQFFGPGTRLTVL.

The genes are TRBV25-1 and TRBJ1-2; D is undetermined. Germline V gene lookup returns CDR1 MGHDK and CDR2 SYGVNS. Trimming cost V 6 bases and J 8 bases, with 10 bases left between them. The CDR3 contains 11 residues. The CDR3 DNA reads TGTGCCAGCAGGACTAATAAGGGCTACACCTTC. It translates to CASRTNKGYTF.

This clonotype came up a few times. The V gene is TRBV5-1, the J gene TRBJ2-7; 8 nucleotides align to TRBD2. This CDR3 region has 15 residues. The junction had 10 bases not matched to a gene; V was cut back by 4 bases and J by 4 bases. CDR1 is SGHRS, CDR2 YFSETQ, per germline. CDR3: CASSAGISGAYEQYF. In DNA, the CDR3 is TGCGCCAGCAGCGCAGGGATTAGCGGGGCTTACGAGCAGTACTTC.

The chain employs TRBV7-8 and TRBJ2-3; the match to TRBD1 covers 8 bases. Trimming removed 1 base from V and 4 bases from J; junction bases left unmatched: 7. CDR3 size: 16 residues. Germline lookup yields CDR1 SGHVS and CDR2 FQNEAQ. CDR3 nucleotide sequence: TGTGCCAGCAGCTTAGGGACAGGGTTTGGAGCAGATACGCAGTATTTT. It yields the protein CASSLGTGFGADTQYF.

The chain carries TRBV5-1 and TRBJ2-7, with 9 bases identical to TRBD1. The CDR3 is 15 amino acids. CDR1 and CDR2 (germline): SGHRS, YFSETQ. The V gene end was trimmed by 4 bases and the J gene end by 7 bases; junction bases not matched to a gene: 12. CDR3 bases: TGCGCCAGCAGCAAACGGACAGGGGAAGGCAATGAGCAGTACTTC. Residues: CASSKRTGEGNEQYF.

The chain joins TRBV10-3 to TRBJ2-7; tentative D call: TRBD1 (6 bases). Trimming took 2 bases from V and 0 from J, leaving 11 bases between them. Per the germline V gene, CDR1 is ENHRY and CDR2 is SYGVKD. CDR3 length: 15 residues. Here the CDR3 reads CAISEGQMISYEQYF. In nucleotides, the CDR3 is TGTGCCATCAGTGAGGGACAGATGATCTCCTACGAGCAGTACTTC.

In this sample, this clonotype turned up a few times. V usage is TRBV6-5 and J usage is TRBJ1-2; D not certain. The CDR3 sequence is 13 residues long. Germline V lookup: CDR1 MNHEY, CDR2 SVGAGI. V shed 2 bases and J shed 4 bases, with 8 bases lying between them. The CDR3 DNA reads TGTGCCAGCAGTTACGCCAGTGGCTATGGCTACACCTTC. This sequence encodes CASSYASGYGYTF.